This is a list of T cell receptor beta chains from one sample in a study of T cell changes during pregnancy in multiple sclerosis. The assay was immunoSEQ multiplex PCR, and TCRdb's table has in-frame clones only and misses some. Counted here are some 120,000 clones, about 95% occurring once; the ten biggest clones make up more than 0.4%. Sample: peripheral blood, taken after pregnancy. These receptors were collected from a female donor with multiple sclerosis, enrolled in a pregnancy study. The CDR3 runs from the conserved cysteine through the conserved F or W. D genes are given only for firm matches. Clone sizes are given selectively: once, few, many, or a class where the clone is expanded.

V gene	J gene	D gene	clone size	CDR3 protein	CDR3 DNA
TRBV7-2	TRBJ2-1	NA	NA	CASSSTSYNEQFF	TGTGCCAGCAGTTCGACTAGCTACAATGAGCAGTTCTTC
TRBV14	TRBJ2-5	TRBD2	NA	CASSHRGAGAETQYF	TGTGCCAGCAGCCATCGGGGCGCGGGAGCTGAGACCCAGTACTTC
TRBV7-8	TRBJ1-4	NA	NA	CASSRRGDEKLFF	TGTGCCAGCAGCCGGCGCGGTGATGAAAAACTGTTTTTT
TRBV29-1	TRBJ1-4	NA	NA	CSVGPTGGGEKLFF	TGCAGCGTTGGCCCGACAGGTGGAGGAGAAAAACTGTTTTTT
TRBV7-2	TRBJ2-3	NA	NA	CASSLQGTDTQYF	TGTGCCAGCAGCTTACAGGGCACAGATACGCAGTATTTT
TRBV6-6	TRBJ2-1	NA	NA	CASSSQERNSYNEQFF	TGTGCCAGCAGTTCCCAAGAGCGGAACTCCTACAATGAGCAGTTCTTC
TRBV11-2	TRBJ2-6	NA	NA	CASSSPKVSAGANVLTF	TGTGCCAGCAGCTCCCCTAAAGTCTCGGCTGGGGCCAACGTCCTGACTTTC
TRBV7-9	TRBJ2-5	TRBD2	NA	CASSLASGGPTETQYF	TGTGCCAGCAGCTTAGCTAGCGGGGGCCCGACGGAGACCCAGTACTTC
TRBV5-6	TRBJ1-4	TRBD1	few	CASSLGGQGVAEKLFF	TGTGCCAGCAGCTTGGGAGGGCAGGGGGTGGCTGAAAAACTGTTTTTT
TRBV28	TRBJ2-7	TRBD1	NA	CASRNGQAPYEQYF	TGTGCCAGCAGAAACGGACAGGCCCCCTACGAGCAGTACTTC
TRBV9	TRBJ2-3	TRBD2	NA	CASSPPTSPDTQYF	TGTGCCAGCAGCCCGCCGACTAGCCCAGATACGCAGTATTTT
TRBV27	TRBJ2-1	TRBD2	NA	CASSLIAGAPYNEQFF	TGTGCCAGCAGTCTTATAGCGGGAGCCCCCTACAATGAGCAGTTCTTC
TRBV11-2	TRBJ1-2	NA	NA	CASSFGTGPNYGYTF	TGTGCCAGCAGCTTCGGTACAGGACCTAACTATGGCTACACCTTC
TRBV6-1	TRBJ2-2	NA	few	CASSRTMKNGELFF	TGTGCCAGCAGCCGGACTATGAAGAACGGGGAGCTGTTTTTT
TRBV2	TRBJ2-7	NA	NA	CASSGTTYEQYF	TGTGCCAGCAGTGGGACTACCTACGAGCAGTACTTC